Each of the 26 T cell receptor beta chains below was sequenced from the same sample in a study of Tregs in tolerant kidney transplant recipients (dated by TCRdb to 2018 to 2020). The library was made by the immunoSEQ multiplex PCR assay. TCRdb stores this immuneACCESS table with in-frame sequences only. Part of the clones is absent; in the studies checked, under half of the shortfall reflects unresolved V genes, and no reason is known for the rest. Present in this sample are approximately 260,000 clones, about 80% of which were seen just once. Jointly, the top ten make up less than 0.75% of the sample. Sequenced input: CD4+ T cells from blood. The origin of the receptors is a human donor in good health.

This clone was counted only a few times. This chain links TRBV6-1 with TRBJ2-7; 9 nucleotides align to TRBD1. V gave up 7 bases and J gave up 3 bases; unmatched junction bases: 10. This CDR3 is 15 amino acids long. Germline loops: CDR1 MNHNS, CDR2 SASEGT. The CDR3 nucleotides read TGTGCCAGCAAACCTGAGGGACAGGGTTTCTACGAGCAGTACTTC. It yields the protein CASKPEGQGFYEQYF.

The chain uses TRBV4-2 and TRBJ1-2, with TRBD1 as a possible D gene (6 bases). Between the trimmed V and J ends, which lost 0 bases and 4 bases, there was a span of 15 bases. CDR3 length equals 16 residues. CDR1 is LGHNA and CDR2 is YNFKEQ in the germline V gene. DNA of the CDR3: TGTGCCAGCAGCCAAGATCCCAGGGGATCTGGCTATGGCTACACCTTC. This translates into CASSQDPRGSGYGYTF.

This chain uses TRBV9 with TRBJ2-1, with 10 bases matching TRBD2. The germline V gene has CDR1 SGDLS and CDR2 YYNGEE. The V gene end was trimmed by 4 bases and the J gene end by 2 bases; junction bases not matched to a gene: 15. The CDR3 totals 19 residues. The CDR3 nucleotides read TGTGCCAGCAGCCGCGTTGGACTAGCGGCCTCGGTGACCTACAATGAGCAGTTCTTC. Its protein is CASSRVGLAASVTYNEQFF.

V and J are TRBV6-4 and TRBJ2-1, with TRBD2 matching over 8 bases. The CDR3 runs to 18 residues. V lost 5 bases and J lost 8; bases outside the gene matches: 20. Germline CDR1 is MRHNA and CDR2 is SNTAGT. This CDR3 is CASSLTRGGLDFIHEQFF. In nucleotides, the CDR3 is TGTGCCAGCAGTTTGACCCGGGGGGGCCTGGATTTCATCCATGAGCAGTTCTTC.

The gene calls are TRBV19 and TRBJ1-2, with 7 bases fitting TRBD1. The trim removed 5 bases at V and 3 bases at J, leaving 9 bases unmatched. From germline, CDR1 is LNHDA and CDR2 SQIVND (reference sequence). There are 15 residues in the CDR3. The CDR3 reads CASSDTGEGDYGYTF. In nucleotides, the CDR3 is TGTGCCAGTAGTGACACAGGGGAAGGAGACTATGGCTACACCTTC.

The table lists this clone with a few counts. The gene calls are TRBV7-6 and TRBJ2-1; D may correspond to TRBD1 or TRBD2 (6 bases each). The CDR3 sequence is 12 residues long. V was clipped by 4 bases and J by 13 bases, with 14 bases between them. CDR1 is SGHVS and CDR2 is FNYEAQ in the germline V gene. The CDR3 is CASSSPGGTQFF. The DNA of the CDR3 is TGTGCCAGCAGCTCCCCGGGCGGGACACAGTTCTTC. Full variable domain (missing parts from reference TRBV7-6 and TRBJ2-1): GAGVSQSPRYKVTKRGQDVALRCDPISGHVSLYWYRQALGQGPEFLTYFNYEAQQDKSGLPNDRFSAERPEGSISTLTIQRTEQRDSAMYRCASSSPGGTQFFGPGTRLTVL.

The chain links TRBV19 to TRBJ2-1; weak D call: TRBD1 (6 bases). V was clipped by 6 bases and J by 0 bases, with 15 bases between them. Germline CDR1 LNHDA, CDR2 SQIVND (reference sequence). The CDR3 is made up of 16 amino acids. The CDR3 reads CASRDNRASSYNEQFF. The CDR3 nucleotides are TGTGCCAGTAGGGATAACAGGGCGAGCTCCTACAATGAGCAGTTCTTC.

This rearrangement joins TRBV10-3 to TRBJ2-7; tentatively, D is TRBD1 (6 bases). Germline V gives CDR1 ENHRY, CDR2 SYGVKD. This CDR3 has 17 amino acids. Trimming shortened V by 6 bases and J by 0 bases, and 21 bases separated the two germline ends. CDR3 sequence (DNA): TGTGCCATCAGGCCGGGACATAGGTTCCCCAGCTCCTACGAGCAGTACTTC. It translates to CAIRPGHRFPSSYEQYF.

The rearrangement uses TRBV5-8 and TRBJ1-3; D uncertain. Looked up from germline, CDR1 is SGHTS and CDR2 is YDEGEE. The V gene lost 0 bases and the J gene lost 3 bases, with 10 bases spanning the gap. CDR3 length equals 15 residues. The CDR3 reads CASSLVRDYGNTIYF. The CDR3 DNA is TGTGCCAGCAGCTTGGTTCGGGATTATGGAAACACCATATATTTT. Looking up the rest from reference TRBV5-8 and TRBJ1-3 gives the full variable domain: EAGVTQSPTHLIKTRGQQATLRCSPISGHTSVYWYQQALGLGLQFLLWYDEGEERNRGNFPPRFSGRQFPNYSSELNVNALELEDSALYLCASSLVRDYGNTIYFGEGSWLTVV.

The rearrangement uses TRBV18 and TRBJ1-6; D uncertain. The V end lost 3 bases, the J end lost 4 bases, and 10 bases lay between the germline ends. The germline CDR1 and CDR2 sequences are KGHSH and LQKENI. CDR3 length: 15 amino acids. The CDR3 bases are TGTGCCAGCTCACCCGGGGAGGCGTATAATTCACCCCTCCACTTT. This encodes CASSPGEAYNSPLHF. The full variable domain, in which reference TRBV18 and TRBJ1-6 provide the parts outside the CDR3, is NAGVMQNPRHLVRRRGQEARLRCSPMKGHSHVYWYRQLPEEGLKFMVYLQKENIIDESGMPKERFSAEFPKEGPSILRIQQVVRGDSAAYFCASSPGEAYNSPLHFGNGTRLTVT.

On this clone itself: The sample contains more than one DNA sequence encoding this CDR3. Written as DNA, the CDR3 is TGTGCCAGCAGCCAAGATTTAGCTGAAAAACTGTTTTTT. Translated, it gives CASSQDLAEKLFF. This chain connects TRBV4-2 to TRBJ1-4; D ambiguous. The CDR3 covers 13 residues. With 0 bases removed from V and 7 bases from J, the gap between germline ends came to 6 bases. CDR1 is LGHNA and CDR2 is YNFKEQ in the germline V gene.

V usage is TRBV30 and J usage is TRBJ2-3, with D hard to call. The germline V gene has CDR1 GTSNPN and CDR2 SVGIG (reference sequence). V gave up 4 bases and J gave up 0 bases, with 11 bases separating them. This CDR3 is built from 14 residues. Here the CDR3 DNA reads TGTGCCTGGACAATGACCCGAAGCACAGATACGCAGTATTTT. As protein: CAWTMTRSTDTQYF.

A word on this clone: Compared with germline, one end of the junction differs, possibly owing to a read error. The rearrangement uses TRBV7-7 and TRBJ2-3, with D tentatively TRBD2 (6 bases). CDR3 length: 15 amino acids. The V gene's germline CDR1 is SSHAT and CDR2 FNYEAQ (reference sequence). CDR3 DNA sequence: TGTGCTAGCAGCTTAGGGCTAGCGAGAACAGATACGCAGTATTTT. Translating it yields CASSLGLARTDTQYF. Full variable domain (missing parts from reference TRBV7-7 and TRBJ2-3): GAGVSQSPRYKVTKRGQDVTLRCDPISSHATLYWYQQALGQGPEFLTYFNYEAQPDKSGLPSDRFSAERPEGSISTLTIQRTEQRDSAMYRCASSLGLARTDTQYFGPGTRLTVL.

This clone was detected only a few times. The V gene is TRBV4-1, the J gene TRBJ2-1, with D possibly being TRBD1 (6 bases). Germline V gene data show CDR1 as MGHRA and CDR2 as YSYEKL. The CDR3 consists of 16 residues. Trimming removed 4 bases at V and 1 base at J, with 14 bases between. The DNA of the CDR3 is TGCGCCAGCAGCCTTTATTCGACAGGTTCCTACAATGAGCAGTTCTTC. Translated: CASSLYSTGSYNEQFF.

The V and J genes are TRBV15 and TRBJ2-1; D is possibly TRBD1 (5 bases). This CDR3 contains 17 residues. From germline, CDR1 is LNHNV and CDR2 YYDKDF (reference sequence). V was shortened by 1 base and J by 0 bases, with 13 bases between the two germline ends. Here the CDR3 DNA reads TGTGCCACCAGCAGAGGGGCCCAGGGCGGCTCCTACAATGAGCAGTTCTTC. As protein: CATSRGAQGGSYNEQFF.

V is TRBV7-6 and J is TRBJ1-1; D is ambiguous. Germline CDR1 and CDR2: SGHVS and FNYEAQ. V lost 4 bases and J lost 1, with 10 bases in between. The CDR3 length is 14 residues. This chain's CDR3 is CASSSGLKNTEAFF. In DNA form, the CDR3 reads TGTGCCAGCAGCTCCGGACTGAAGAACACTGAAGCTTTCTTT.

This clone was counted a single time. The V and J genes are TRBV15 and TRBJ2-1; the D is unclear. This CDR3 region has 14 residues. V lost 5 bases to trimming and J lost 0 bases, with 8 bases between them. Germline CDR1 LNHNV, CDR2 YYDKDF (reference sequence). The CDR3 region has the DNA TGTGCCACCAGCCTCAGGAGCTCCTACAATGAGCAGTTCTTC. Protein: CATSLRSSYNEQFF.

The V gene is TRBV6-5, the J gene TRBJ2-7; D possibly corresponds to TRBD2 (6 bases). Trimming took 2 bases from V and 4 from J, leaving 18 bases between them. This CDR3 comprises 16 residues. Germline lookup yields CDR1 MNHEY and CDR2 SVGAGI. The CDR3 here is CASSYAPVGGVYEQYF. The CDR3 DNA follows: TGTGCCAGCAGTTACGCCCCGGTTGGCGGGGTATACGAGCAGTACTTC.

This clone has a handful of counts. V usage is TRBV5-1 and J usage is TRBJ2-2, with 7 bases that match TRBD1. The germline V gene encodes CDR1 SGHRS and CDR2 YFSETQ. V gave up 0 bases and J gave up 5 bases; unmatched junction bases: 4. The CDR3 sequence is 15 residues long. The CDR3 loop is CASSLEGGRTGELFF. The CDR3 DNA sequence: TGCGCCAGCAGCTTGGAAGGGGGCAGAACCGGGGAGCTGTTTTTT.

The chain joins TRBV5-1 to TRBJ2-2, with 7 bases identical to TRBD1. The germline V gene encodes CDR1 SGHRS and CDR2 YFSETQ. The CDR3 runs to 15 residues. Trimming cost V 3 bases and J 7 bases; bases outside gene matches: 9. CDR3 in amino acids: CASSSTGETGGELFF. The CDR3 nucleotides are TGCGCCAGCAGCTCAACAGGGGAAACCGGCGGGGAGCTGTTTTTT.

V and J are TRBV6-4 and TRBJ1-1; D remains ambiguous. The germline V gene encodes CDR1 MRHNA and CDR2 SNTAGT. The CDR3 has 13 residues. Trimming left V 4 bases short and J 4 bases short, with 10 bases between. In DNA, the CDR3 is TGTGCCAGCAGTGCGACGTCGTTCACTGAAGCTTTCTTT. Amino acid sequence: CASSATSFTEAFF.

The chain is built from TRBV7-7 and TRBJ2-1; a possible D gene is TRBD2 (5 bases). The CDR3 spans 15 residues. The V end lost 1 base, the J end lost 1 base, and 8 bases lay between the germline ends. Germline values: CDR1 SSHAT, CDR2 FNYEAQ (reference sequence). Written as DNA, the CDR3 is TGTGCCAGCAGCTTAGGGCGGGTTTCCTACAATGAGCAGTTCTTC. It specifies CASSLGRVSYNEQFF.

V is TRBV5-1 and J is TRBJ1-1; D remains unclear. Trimming took 4 bases from V and 4 from J, leaving 17 bases between them. The CDR3 extends over 15 amino acids. Looked up from germline, CDR1 is SGHRS and CDR2 is YFSETQ. The CDR3 coding sequence is TGCGCCAGCAGCCCGACAAGGGTGGGGTCCACTGAAGCTTTCTTT. Protein product: CASSPTRVGSTEAFF.

V and J are TRBV5-1 and TRBJ2-1; 8 positions match TRBD1. Germline trimming cut 4 bases from V and 4 bases from J; bases unmatched to any gene: 10. CDR3 length equals 16 residues. Germline CDR1 reads SGHRS; CDR2 reads YFSETQ. The CDR3 DNA reads TGCGCCAGCAGCCCTCAGGACAGGGCTTGGTACAATGAGCAGTTCTTC. Its translation: CASSPQDRAWYNEQFF.

The chain carries TRBV5-4 and TRBJ2-7, with a tentative D call TRBD1 (5 bases). The CDR3 sequence is 13 residues long. The V and J ends lost 2 bases and 4 bases respectively, with 10 bases between them. CDR1 is SGHNT, CDR2 YYREEE, per germline (reference sequence). CDR3 nucleotide sequence: TGTGCCAGCAGCTTCCGACAGCATTACGAGCAGTACTTC. Protein product: CASSFRQHYEQYF.

This chain links TRBV4-1 with TRBJ1-3; D not resolved. The V end lost 5 bases, the J end lost 5 bases, and 16 bases lay between the germline ends. Per the germline V gene, CDR1 is MGHRA and CDR2 is YSYEKL. This CDR3 has 15 residues. CDR3: CASSSTGPLRNTIYF. CDR3 nucleotide sequence: TGCGCCAGCAGCTCCACCGGGCCTCTGAGAAACACCATATATTTT.